This T cell receptor (beta chain) was documented in a study of identical twins. Study-level results: Models underestimated how often monozygotic twins shared out-of-frame TCR alpha. Conclusions leaned on cross-sectional statistical analysis and did not track the same donors over time. High-abundance cord blood beta clonotypes had fewer insertions; memory repertoires showed none.

Details on this clonotype: Its antigen is undetermined.

Template switching introduced a universal primer site, and the cDNA bore unique molecular identifiers. Using its own MiXCR run on the 5' RACE reads, TCRdb lists one record per CDR3 protein. This sample has approximately 210,000 distinct CDR3 sequences; approximately 9% occur once, and the top ten carry around 5.1%. With 0 bases clipped from V and 6 bases from J, the junction kept 5 bases outside the gene matches. Germline CDR1 is SGHRS and CDR2 is YFSETQ. This CDR3 is 14 amino acids long. The sequenced sample consisted of memory (CD45RO+) T cells sorted from blood. The chain carries TRBV5-1 and TRBJ1-2; 7 positions match TRBD1. This sequence originates from a young woman in good health. The DNA of the CDR3 is TGCGCCAGCAGCTTGGAGGGACAGAGGGATGGCTACACCTTC. It is translated as CASSLEGQRDGYTF.